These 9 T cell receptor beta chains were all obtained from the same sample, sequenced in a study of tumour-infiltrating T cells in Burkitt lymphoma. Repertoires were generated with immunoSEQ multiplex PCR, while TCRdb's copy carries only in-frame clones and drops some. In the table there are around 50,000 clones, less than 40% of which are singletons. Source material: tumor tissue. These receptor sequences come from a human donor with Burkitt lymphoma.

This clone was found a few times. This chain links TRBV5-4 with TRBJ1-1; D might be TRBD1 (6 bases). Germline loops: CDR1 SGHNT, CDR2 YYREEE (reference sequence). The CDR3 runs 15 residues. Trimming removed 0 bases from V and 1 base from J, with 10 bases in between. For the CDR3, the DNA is TGTGCCAGCAGCTTGGGACCGGACAGGAACACTGAAGCTTTCTTT. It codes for CASSLGPDRNTEAFF. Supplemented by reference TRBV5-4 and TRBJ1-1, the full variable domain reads ETGVTQSPTHLIKTRGQQVTLRCSSQSGHNTVSWYQQALGQGPQFIFQYYREEENGRGNFPPRFSGLQFPNYSSELNVNALELDDSALYLCASSLGPDRNTEAFFGQGTRLTVV.

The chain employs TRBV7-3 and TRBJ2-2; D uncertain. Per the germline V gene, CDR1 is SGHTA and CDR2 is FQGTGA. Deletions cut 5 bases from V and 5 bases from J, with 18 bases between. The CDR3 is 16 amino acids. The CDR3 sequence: CASSPTPASGTGELFF. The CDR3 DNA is TGTGCCAGCAGCCCAACTCCGGCTTCAGGAACCGGGGAGCTGTTTTTT.

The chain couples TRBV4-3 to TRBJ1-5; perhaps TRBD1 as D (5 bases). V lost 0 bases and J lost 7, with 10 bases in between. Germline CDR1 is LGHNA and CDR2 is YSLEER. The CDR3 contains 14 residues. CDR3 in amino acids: CASSQDLGDQPQHF. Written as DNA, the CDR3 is TGCGCCAGCAGCCAAGATTTGGGGGACCAGCCCCAGCATTTT.

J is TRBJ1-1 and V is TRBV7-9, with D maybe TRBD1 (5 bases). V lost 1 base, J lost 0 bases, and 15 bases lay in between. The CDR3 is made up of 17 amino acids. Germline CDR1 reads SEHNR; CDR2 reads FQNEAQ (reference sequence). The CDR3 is CASSLGRWGGMNTEAFF. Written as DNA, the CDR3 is TGTGCCAGCAGCTTAGGAAGATGGGGGGGGATGAACACTGAAGCTTTCTTT.

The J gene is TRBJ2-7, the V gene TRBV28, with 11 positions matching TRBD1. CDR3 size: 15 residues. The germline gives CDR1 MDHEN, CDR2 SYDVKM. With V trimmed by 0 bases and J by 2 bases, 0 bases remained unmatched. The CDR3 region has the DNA TGTGCCAGCAGTTTATGGGGACAGGGGGCCTACGAGCAGTACTTC. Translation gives CASSLWGQGAYEQYF.

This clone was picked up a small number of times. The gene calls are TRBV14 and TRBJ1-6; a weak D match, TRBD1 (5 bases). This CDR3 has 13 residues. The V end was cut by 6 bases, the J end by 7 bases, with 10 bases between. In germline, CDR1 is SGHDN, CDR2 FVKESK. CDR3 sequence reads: CASRGTGNSPLHF. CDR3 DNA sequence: TGTGCCAGCAGGGGTACAGGCAATTCACCCCTCCACTTT.

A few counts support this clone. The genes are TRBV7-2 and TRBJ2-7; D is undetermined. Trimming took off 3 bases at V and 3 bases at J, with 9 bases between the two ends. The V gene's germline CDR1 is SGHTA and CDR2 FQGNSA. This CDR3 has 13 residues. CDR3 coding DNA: TGTGCCAGCAGCTTGTTGGTCCTCTACGAGCAGTACTTC. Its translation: CASSLLVLYEQYF.

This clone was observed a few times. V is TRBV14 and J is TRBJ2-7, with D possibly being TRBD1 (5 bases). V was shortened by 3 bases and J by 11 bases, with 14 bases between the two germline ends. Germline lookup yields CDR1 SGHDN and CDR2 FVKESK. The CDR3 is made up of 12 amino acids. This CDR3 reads CASSHSKGRKYF. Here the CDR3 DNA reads TGTGCCAGCAGCCACTCCAAGGGGCGGAAGTACTTC.

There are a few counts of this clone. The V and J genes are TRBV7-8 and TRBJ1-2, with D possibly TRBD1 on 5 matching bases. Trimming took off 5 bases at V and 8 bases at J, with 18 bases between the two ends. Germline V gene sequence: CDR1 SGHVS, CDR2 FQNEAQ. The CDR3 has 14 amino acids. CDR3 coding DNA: TGTGCCAGCAGCCCCCTGGGGGGGTCGGGAGGCTACACCTTC. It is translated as CASSPLGGSGGYTF.